A selection of T cell receptor beta chains follows, all from one sample in a study of blood T cell repertoires in COVID-19. Profiled with immunoSEQ multiplex PCR; TCRdb holds only in-frame clones, not every one. Seen here are a few hundred thousand clones, roughly 80% observed once, and the top ten hold about 10%. The sample was peripheral blood. The receptors were sampled from a woman of 80 years or more with acute or convalescent COVID-19. Both conserved end residues are part of each CDR3. D genes are given only for firm matches. Only part of the rows carry a size: once, few, many, or a class if the clone is expanded.

TRBJ1-1 | . | TRBV6-5 | TRBD1 | CASRAGTGSDTEAFF | TGTGCCAGCAGGGCAGGGACAGGGTCAGACACTGAAGCTTTCTTT
TRBJ2-7 | few | TRBV18 | TRBD2 | CASSLGTSGRSGIEQYF | TGTGCCAGCTCACTCGGGACTAGCGGGAGGAGCGGGATCGAGCAGTACTTC
TRBJ1-1 | . | TRBV6-5 | TRBD1 | CASSYSTGTGTEAFF | TGTGCCAGCAGTTACTCGACAGGGACTGGGACTGAAGCTTTCTTT
TRBJ2-2 | . | TRBV28 | TRBD2 | CASSSPLGGRPGELFF | TGTGCCAGCAGTTCACCACTGGGAGGGCGTCCCGGGGAGCTGTTTTTT
TRBJ1-6 | . | TRBV18 | . | CASSPGQINSPLHF | TGTGCCAGCTCACCAGGTCAGATTAATTCACCCCTCCACTTT
TRBJ2-7 | . | TRBV29-1 | . | CSVQETGAYEQYF | TGCAGCGTTCAGGAGACAGGAGCCTACGAGCAGTACTTC
TRBJ1-5 | . | TRBV3-1/TRBV3-2 | . | CASSQEVGNQPQHF | TGTGCCAGCAGCCAAGAGGTAGGCAATCAGCCCCAGCATTTT
TRBJ1-5 | . | TRBV7-8 | TRBD1 | CASSSEQGLQPQHF | TGTGCCAGCAGCTCAGAACAGGGGCTACAGCCCCAGCATTTT
TRBJ2-5 | . | TRBV2 | TRBD2 | CASSEALSASGTKYF | TGTGCCAGCAGTGAAGCGCTTTCGGCTAGCGGAACCAAGTACTTC
TRBJ1-4 | . | TRBV6-5 | . | CASSPTTGEKLFF | TGTGCCAGCAGTCCGACCACAGGGGAAAAACTGTTTTTT
TRBJ1-4 | few | TRBV3-1/TRBV3-2 | . | CASSLLLICGRPTGSTNEKLFF | TGTGCCAGCAGCCTTTTGCTAATATGCGGGCGTCCTACTGGCTCGACTAATGAAAAACTGTTTTTT
TRBJ1-4 | . | TRBV7-9 | . | CASTQGSQAEKLFF | TGTGCCAGCACCCAGGGGTCCCAGGCGGAAAAACTGTTTTTT
TRBJ1-1 | few | TRBV27 | . | CASSRGWNTEAFF | TGTGCCAGCAGTCGAGGGTGGAACACTGAAGCTTTCTTT
TRBJ1-1 | . | TRBV7-2 | TRBD1 | CASSQTGGTEAFF | TGTGCCAGCAGCCAGACAGGGGGCACTGAAGCTTTCTTT
TRBJ2-7 | . | TRBV11-3 | TRBD1 | CASTAGTGVWEQYF | TGTGCCAGCACAGCCGGGACAGGGGTGTGGGAGCAGTACTTC
TRBJ2-2 | . | TRBV5-8 | TRBD2 | CASSSGLSNTGELFF | TGTGCCAGCAGCTCGGGACTATCTAACACCGGGGAGCTGTTTTTT
TRBJ1-5 | . | TRBV10-2 | . | CASSGQTFSQPQHF | TGCGCCAGCTCCGGACAGACCTTCAGTCAGCCCCAGCATTTT
TRBJ1-1 | . | TRBV3-1/TRBV3-2 | TRBD1 | CASSQAGDSTEAFF | TGTGCCAGCAGCCAAGCGGGGGACAGCACTGAAGCTTTCTTT
TRBJ2-5 | . | TRBV5-6 | TRBD2 | CASSYGGAKQTQYF | TGTGCCAGCAGCTACGGGGGGGCTAAGCAGACCCAGTACTTC
TRBJ2-3 | . | TRBV7-9 | TRBD2 | CASSSNSGGGTDTQYF | TGTGCCAGCAGCTCTAATAGCGGGGGGGGCACAGATACGCAGTATTTT
TRBJ1-2 | . | TRBV10-3 | TRBD1 | CAISRTGTGSNYGYTF | TGTGCCATCAGTCGAACCGGGACAGGGTCTAACTATGGCTACACCTTC
TRBJ2-1 | few | TRBV7-2 | TRBD2 | CASSLLGLAYNEQFF | TGTGCCAGCAGCTTACTGGGACTAGCCTACAATGAGCAGTTCTTC
TRBJ1-1 | once | TRBV5-6 | TRBD1 | CASSLLDRVNTEAFF | TGTGCCAGCAGCCTCTTGGACAGGGTGAACACTGAAGCTTTCTTT
TRBJ2-2 | . | TRBV7-9 | TRBD2 | CASSLAGGKAGELFF | TGTGCCAGCAGCTTAGCCGGGGGGAAAGCCGGGGAGCTGTTTTTT
TRBJ1-2 | . | TRBV9 | . | CASSTRGGYGYGYTF | TGTGCCAGCAGCACCAGAGGCGGCTACGGGTATGGCTACACCTTC
TRBJ1-2 | few | TRBV9 | . | CASSVIGEGYTF | TGTGCCAGCAGCGTTATCGGTGAAGGCTACACCTTC
TRBJ1-1 | once | TRBV7-9 | . | CASTTFPGNTEAFF | TGTGCCAGCACCACTTTCCCAGGGAACACTGAAGCTTTCTTT
TRBJ2-1 | . | TRBV4-2 | TRBD2 | CASSQDAGGVSYNEQFF | TGTGCCAGCAGCCAAGATGCCGGGGGGGTCTCCTACAATGAGCAGTTCTTC
TRBJ1-1 | . | TRBV7-9 | TRBD1 | CASHRGREIPEAFF | TGTGCCAGCCACAGGGGGCGCGAGATCCCTGAAGCTTTCTTT
TRBJ2-5 | . | TRBV6-4 | . | CASRGIEAGTQETQYF | TGTGCCAGCAGGGGAATTGAGGCGGGGACCCAAGAGACCCAGTACTTC
TRBJ1-5 | . | TRBV3-1/TRBV3-2 | . | CASSPRGVNQPQHF | TGTGCCAGCAGTCCCAGGGGCGTAAATCAGCCCCAGCATTTT
TRBJ2-3 | . | TRBV10-1 | . | CASRDTLPGGLWIGKPDTQYF | TGCGCCAGCAGGGATACCCTCCCGGGGGGCCTTTGGATCGGTAAACCAGATACGCAGTATTTT
TRBJ2-3 | . | TRBV7-6 | TRBD2 | CASSLAGLAAGTDTQYF | TGTGCCAGCAGCTTAGCAGGACTAGCGGCTGGCACAGATACGCAGTATTTT
TRBJ2-7 | . | TRBV6-5 | . | CASKEDRNSGEQYF | TGTGCCAGCAAGGAAGACCGTAACTCGGGCGAGCAGTACTTC
TRBJ1-1 | . | TRBV11-3 | TRBD1 | CASSLEGQLHTEAFF | TGTGCCAGCAGCTTAGAGGGACAGCTTCACACTGAAGCTTTCTTT